This T cell receptor (beta chain) is from a study of Graves' ophthalmopathy and Graves' hyperthyroidism. General study results and limits: Most thyroid-expanded clonotypes exceeding 0.001 frequency were also found in blood. Ophthalmopathy progression predictions by the model showed 72% to 80% specificity and about 70% sensitivity.

V was trimmed by 4 bases and J by 6 bases, leaving 10 bases between them. The CDR3 is made up of 12 amino acids. Germline CDR1 reads WSHSY; CDR2 reads SAAADI. Moderate-to-severe activity, with CAS ≥3, NOSPECS ≥4 and duration under 3 months, characterized the donors with ophthalmopathy. The starting material, over 8.5 ml of fresh peripheral blood, provided the PBMCs. The TCR beta CDR3 regions underwent amplification from RNA transcripts. The authors performed first-round RT-PCR with HTBI primers and then a second-round multiplex PCR. TCRdb reprocessed the multiplex PCR reads with MiXCR, giving one entry per CDR3 protein. The data hold approximately 700,000 distinct CDR3 sequences, with 40% observed a single time. This clonotype was observed many times. Its antigen is still unknown.

This chain uses TRBV10-2 with TRBJ2-7, with no clear D. The sequenced sample consisted of peripheral blood. This receptor was taken from an adult man with Graves' ophthalmopathy. The CDR3 here is CASSGSRGEQYF. DNA of the CDR3: TGCGCCAGCAGTGGAAGTAGAGGCGAGCAGTACTTC.